The 21 T cell receptor beta chains presented below share a single source sample, sequenced in a study of long-term antiretroviral therapy in people with HIV. Assay version v3.0 of immunoSEQ was used, and it was run at survey level. Using immunoSEQ multiplex PCR, the repertoire was profiled, and TCRdb retains in-frame clones only, with some absent. The sample has about 21,000 clones; 87% are singletons. The input for sequencing was unsorted PBMCs, taken 0.2 years before starting antiretroviral therapy. The origin of the receptors is a man younger than 35 with HIV.

The V and J genes are TRBV18 and TRBJ2-1; D not certain. The CDR3 extends over 11 amino acids. Germline V gene lookup returns CDR1 KGHSH and CDR2 LQKENI. V gave up 3 bases and J gave up 5 bases, with 2 bases separating them. The CDR3 loop reads CASSPNNEQFF. CDR3 DNA sequence: TGTGCCAGCTCACCTAACAATGAGCAGTTCTTC.

The V gene is TRBV28, the J gene TRBJ1-5; 7 positions match TRBD1. After removal of 5 bases from V and 9 bases from J, the junction contained 7 bases not matched to a gene. Per the germline V gene, CDR1 is MDHEN and CDR2 is SYDVKM. This CDR3 is 13 amino acids long. The CDR3 is CASSTGAQGPQHF. DNA for the CDR3: TGTGCCAGCAGTACAGGGGCCCAGGGGCCCCAGCATTTT. Based on the CDR3 plus reference TRBV28 and TRBJ1-5, the full variable domain is DVKVTQSSRYLVKRTGEKVFLECVQDMDHENMFWYRQDPGLGLRLIYFSYDVKMKEKGDIPEGYSVSREKKERFSLILESASTNQTSMYLCASSTGAQGPQHFGDGTRLSIL.

The V call is TRBV5-1, the J call TRBJ2-1, with TRBD2 matching over 7 bases. Germline values: CDR1 SGHRS, CDR2 YFSETQ. J was trimmed by 0 bases and V by 0 bases; bases with no gene match: 9. The CDR3 runs 18 residues. This chain's CDR3 is CASSLGGASGTSYNEQFF. In DNA form, the CDR3 reads TGCGCCAGCAGCTTGGGGGGAGCTAGCGGAACCTCCTACAATGAGCAGTTCTTC.

CDR3 nucleotides: TGTGCCAGCAGCGTGGGTTCCTCTGGCCCCCGCACGGAGCAGTACTTC. As protein: CASSVGSSGPRTEQYF. The rearrangement joins TRBV9 to TRBJ2-7; no reliable D call. CDR3 length: 16 amino acids. Germline CDR1 SGDLS, CDR2 YYNGEE. V shed 2 bases and J shed 7 bases, with 22 bases lying between them.

J is TRBJ1-1 and V is TRBV4-3, with D perhaps matching TRBD1 (5 bases). The CDR3 runs 13 residues. Between the trimmed V and J ends, which lost 0 bases and 8 bases, there was a span of 10 bases. Germline values: CDR1 LGHNA, CDR2 YSLEER. The CDR3, as DNA: TGCGCCAGCAGCCAAGATCCAGGGCGAGAAGCTTTCTTT. Encoded protein: CASSQDPGREAFF.

CDR3 in DNA: TGCGCCAGCAGGGGGAACACTGAAGCTTTCTTT. As protein: CASRGNTEAFF. The J gene is TRBJ1-1, the V gene TRBV5-1, with no clear D. The CDR3 extends over 11 amino acids. Deletions cut 5 bases from V and 1 base from J, with 3 bases between. Looked up from germline, CDR1 is SGHRS and CDR2 is YFSETQ.

In this sample, this clone turned up a few times. The V and J genes are TRBV7-9 and TRBJ1-4; D might be TRBD1 (5 bases). Trimming pared 4 bases from V and 13 bases from J, leaving 10 bases between. Germline CDR1 and CDR2: SEHNR and FQNEAQ (reference sequence). The CDR3 is 11 residues long. CDR3 sequence reads: CASSSQGGLFF. CDR3 coding DNA: TGTGCCAGCAGCTCCCAGGGAGGACTGTTTTTT.

The DNA for the CDR3 is TGTGCCAGCAGCTTTGGGATACCCGGCAACCTCTACGAGCAGTACTTC. Amino acid sequence: CASSFGIPGNLYEQYF. The chain is built from TRBV7-2 and TRBJ2-7; D is ambiguous. The germline V gene encodes CDR1 SGHTA and CDR2 FQGNSA. With 3 bases removed from V and 3 bases from J, the gap between germline ends came to 18 bases. The CDR3 has 16 amino acids.

V and J are TRBV7-8 and TRBJ2-1; D not resolved. The CDR3 is 16 amino acids. Germline V CDR1 and CDR2: SGHVS, FQNEAQ. The V end lost 5 bases, the J end lost 2 bases, and 16 bases lay between the germline ends. The CDR3 DNA follows: TGTGCCAGCAGCCCGCGAACAGAGTCCCCCTACAATGAGCAGTTCTTC. Protein: CASSPRTESPYNEQFF.

The V gene is TRBV19, the J gene TRBJ1-1, with a weak D call TRBD1 (5 bases). From germline, CDR1 is LNHDA and CDR2 SQIVND (reference sequence). The CDR3 is 16 residues long. V lost 6 bases, J lost 3 bases, and 20 bases lay in between. The CDR3 spells CASRPDTLGWHTEAFF. The CDR3 DNA follows: TGTGCCAGTAGGCCGGACACATTGGGATGGCACACTGAAGCTTTCTTT.

V is TRBV5-4 and J is TRBJ1-1; the D is unclear. This CDR3 comprises 15 residues. Germline-derived CDR1 and CDR2 are SGHNT and YYREEE (reference sequence). V gave up 4 bases and J gave up 1 base, with 14 bases separating them. CDR3 sequence reads: CASSQPGRRNTEAFF. The CDR3 DNA sequence: TGTGCCAGCAGCCAACCCGGACGGAGGAACACTGAAGCTTTCTTT.

The chain couples TRBV6-5 to TRBJ2-1, with D unclear. The CDR3 extends over 14 amino acids. Trimming removed 6 bases at V and 8 bases at J, with 17 bases between. Germline lookup yields CDR1 MNHEY and CDR2 SVGAGI. CDR3 coding DNA: TGTGCCAGCAGAACACCCGGCACAAGGGATGAGCAGTTCTTC. Translation gives CASRTPGTRDEQFF.

This clone was picked up one time. The chain uses TRBV4-1 and TRBJ2-6; a possible D gene is TRBD1 (5 bases). The germline CDR1 and CDR2 sequences are MGHRA and YSYEKL. The length of the CDR3 is 15 residues. Trimming cost V 3 bases and J 0 bases, with 6 bases left between them. This CDR3 reads CASSQGHSGANVLTF. In DNA form, the CDR3 reads TGCGCCAGCAGCCAGGGGCACTCTGGGGCCAACGTCCTGACTTTC.

This clone has just a few counts. The V call is TRBV5-5, the J call TRBJ2-7; D possibly matches TRBD1 or TRBD2 (6 bases each). V dropped 3 bases and J dropped 2 bases, with 18 bases sitting between them. The CDR3 is 16 residues long. Germline values: CDR1 SGHKS, CDR2 YYEKEE (reference sequence). The CDR3 nucleotides read TGTGCCAGCAGCTGGGGGGACACTCCCAGGCCCTACGAGCAGTACTTC. Translating gives CASSWGDTPRPYEQYF.

V is TRBV19 and J is TRBJ2-3; 14 bases agree with TRBD2. Germline CDR1 is LNHDA and CDR2 is SQIVND (reference sequence). The CDR3 covers 16 residues. Trimming took 5 bases from V and 5 from J; bases not matched to a gene: 6. The CDR3 is CASSLTSGGAGDTQYF. In DNA form, the CDR3 reads TGTGCCAGTAGTTTGACTAGCGGGGGGGCGGGAGATACGCAGTATTTT.

V and J are TRBV11-2 and TRBJ2-1; the match to TRBD1 covers 8 bases. With 0 bases clipped from V and 6 bases from J, the junction kept 4 bases outside the gene matches. CDR1 is SGHAT, CDR2 FQNNGV, per germline. The CDR3 contains 15 residues. For the CDR3, the DNA is TGTGCCAGCAGCTTAGAACCAACAGGGGGCAATGAGCAGTTCTTC. It encodes CASSLEPTGGNEQFF.

The rearrangement uses TRBV12-5 and TRBJ1-6; D unclear. Deletions cut 1 base from V and 7 bases from J, with 8 bases between. In germline, CDR1 is LGHNT, CDR2 FRNRAP. The CDR3 runs to 14 residues. CDR3 residues: CASGLGAPNSPLHF. The CDR3 DNA sequence: TGTGCTAGTGGTTTGGGCGCCCCGAATTCACCCCTCCACTTT.

This clone was recorded a few times. The chain has TRBV14 and TRBJ1-1; D gene ambiguous. The V and J ends lost 5 bases and 0 bases respectively, with 7 bases between them. The germline V gene has CDR1 SGHDN and CDR2 FVKESK. The CDR3 is 13 amino acids. The chain's CDR3 is CASSFSMNTEAFF. The CDR3 coding sequence is TGTGCCAGCAGCTTCTCCATGAACACTGAAGCTTTCTTT.

The rearrangement uses TRBV10-3 and TRBJ2-5; the match to TRBD1 covers 9 bases. The trim removed 4 bases at V and 3 bases at J, leaving 6 bases unmatched. This CDR3 is built from 15 residues. CDR1 is ENHRY and CDR2 is SYGVKD in the germline V gene. Here the CDR3 DNA reads TGTGCCATCAGTGCCAGGAGGACAGGGGAAGAGACCCAGTACTTC. Translation gives CAISARRTGEETQYF.

The chain recombines TRBV10-3 with TRBJ1-2; 7 bases align to TRBD1. The CDR3 length is 13 residues. V lost 10 bases, J lost 7 bases, and 12 bases stayed unmatched. Germline CDR1 ENHRY, CDR2 SYGVKD. CDR3 bases: TGTGCCACCCACATGACAGGGAGAACTGGCTACACCTTC. It yields the protein CATHMTGRTGYTF.

The CDR3 spells CASSAFRGTEAFF. CDR3 in DNA: TGTGCCAGCAGCGCATTTAGGGGCACTGAAGCTTTCTTT. The chain carries TRBV9 and TRBJ1-1, with D possibly matching TRBD1 (5 bases). V dropped 3 bases and J dropped 4 bases, with 10 bases sitting between them. The CDR3 spans 13 residues. The germline V gene encodes CDR1 SGDLS and CDR2 YYNGEE.